Listed here are 23 T cell receptor beta chains from one sample, sequenced in a study of blood T cell repertoires in COVID-19. Assay: immunoSEQ multiplex PCR; the TCRdb copy retains only in-frame clones and omits some. Here the sample spans about 200,000 clones, about 80% being singletons. Sequencing was done on a sample of PBMCs or T cells enriched from blood (not recorded which). The receptors shown here come from a man aged 35 to 55 who had recovered from COVID-19.

The chain uses TRBV9 and TRBJ1-6; 10 positions match TRBD1. Germline-derived CDR1 and CDR2 are SGDLS and YYNGEE. The V gene end was trimmed by 3 bases and the J gene end by 6 bases; junction bases not matched to a gene: 6. CDR3 length: 16 amino acids. CDR3 amino acids: CASSALRDRGNSPLHF. CDR3 nucleotide sequence: TGTGCCAGCAGCGCACTACGGGACAGGGGTAATTCACCCCTCCACTTT.

DNA for the CDR3: TGTGCCAGCAGTGAGTCTAGGCTAGAGACCCAGTACTTC. Translation: CASSESRLETQYF. J is TRBJ2-5 and V is TRBV2; D is ambiguous. Deletions cut 3 bases from V and 4 bases from J, with 9 bases between. This CDR3 region has 13 residues. CDR1 SNHLY and CDR2 FYNNEI come from the germline V gene.

The genes are TRBV7-9 and TRBJ2-5, with 12 bases lining up with TRBD2. CDR1 and CDR2 from the germline V gene are SEHNR and FQNEAQ (reference sequence). The V and J ends lost 6 bases and 0 bases, in that order; junction bases with no gene match: 2. The CDR3 length is 15 residues. The CDR3 spells CASRRLAGDQETQYF. The CDR3 coding sequence is TGTGCCAGCAGAAGACTAGCGGGGGACCAAGAGACCCAGTACTTC.

This chain links TRBV28 with TRBJ2-7; TRBD2 aligns across 12 bases. Germline V gives CDR1 MDHEN, CDR2 SYDVKM. V gave up 4 bases and J gave up 6 bases; unmatched junction bases: 13. The CDR3 consists of 17 residues. CDR3 region: CASSSSSGGAGLLEQYF. In DNA form, the CDR3 reads TGTGCCAGCAGTTCTTCTAGCGGGGGGGCCGGTCTGCTCGAGCAGTACTTC.

This clone was seen once. V usage is TRBV3-1 (or the pseudogene TRBV3-2) and J usage is TRBJ2-1, with a weak D call TRBD2 (6 bases). The V gene lost 0 bases and the J gene lost 0 bases, with 12 bases spanning the gap. The CDR3 contains 17 residues. From germline, CDR1 is LGHDT and CDR2 YNNKEL (reference sequence). The CDR3 region is CASSQEEGQASYNEQFF. CDR3 coding DNA: TGTGCCAGCAGCCAAGAGGAGGGGCAAGCCTCCTACAATGAGCAGTTCTTC.

This chain joins TRBV13 and TRBJ1-2; the D gene is possibly TRBD1 (6 bases). Trimming left V 5 bases short and J 8 bases short, with 18 bases between. The CDR3 is 14 residues long. CDR1 is PRHDT and CDR2 is FYEKMQ in the germline V gene (reference sequence). This CDR3 reads CASSTTNREQGYTF. The CDR3 region has the DNA TGTGCCAGCAGCACTACTAACAGGGAGCAAGGCTACACCTTC.

This clone has a single count. The chain combines TRBV5-1 with TRBJ1-6; D is undetermined. The V and J ends lost 4 bases and 6 bases respectively, with 11 bases between them. The germline CDR1 and CDR2 sequences are SGHRS and YFSETQ. The CDR3 runs 14 residues. CDR3 coding DNA: TGCGCCAGCAGCATTTCAGGAGGTAATTCACCCCTCCACTTT. This translates into CASSISGGNSPLHF.

The chain couples TRBV6-6 to TRBJ1-1; 8 nucleotides line up with TRBD1. V gave up 5 bases and J gave up 2 bases; unmatched junction bases: 13. This CDR3 has 17 amino acids. Germline V gives CDR1 MNHNY, CDR2 SVGAGI (reference sequence). CDR3 in amino acids: CASSPGRSAGGNTEAFF. CDR3 bases: TGTGCCAGCAGTCCTGGTAGGAGCGCAGGGGGCAACACTGAAGCTTTCTTT.

V usage is TRBV6-5 and J usage is TRBJ2-7, with a possible D match to TRBD2 (5 bases). The CDR3 runs 15 residues. V was cut by 6 bases and J by 0 bases, with 15 bases left in between. Germline-derived CDR1 and CDR2 are MNHEY and SVGAGI. The CDR3 is CASRSPRASSYEQYF. The DNA for the CDR3 is TGTGCCAGCAGGTCCCCGCGGGCCAGCTCCTACGAGCAGTACTTC.

The chain carries TRBV6-5 and TRBJ2-7; 8 nucleotides align to TRBD1. The J segment lost 2 bases and the V segment lost 5 bases, leaving 8 bases of the junction unmatched. The CDR3 runs to 15 residues. Germline V lookup: CDR1 MNHEY, CDR2 SVGAGI. The DNA of the CDR3 is TGTGCCAGCAGTAGTCCAGGGGGCCGCCCCTACGAGCAGTACTTC. Its translation is CASSSPGGRPYEQYF.

The J gene is TRBJ2-5, the V gene TRBV4-1; 7 nucleotides align to TRBD1. With 2 bases clipped from V and 3 bases from J, the junction kept 9 bases outside the gene matches. From germline, CDR1 is MGHRA and CDR2 YSYEKL. The CDR3 has 16 residues. CDR3 nucleotide sequence: TGCGCCAGCAGCCAAACACCAGGGGACAGTGAAGAGACCCAGTACTTC. Protein sequence: CASSQTPGDSEETQYF.

V usage is TRBV7-9 and J usage is TRBJ1-2; D is possibly TRBD1 (5 bases). The V and J ends lost 3 bases and 4 bases respectively, with 12 bases between them. Germline assignment: CDR1 SEHNR and CDR2 FQNEAQ (reference sequence). CDR3 length: 14 amino acids. In DNA, the CDR3 is TGTGCCAGCAGCTTCTACGACGGGGGCTATGGCTACACCTTC. Translating gives CASSFYDGGYGYTF.

This chain connects TRBV15 to TRBJ1-4, with a tentative D call TRBD1 (5 bases). The V gene's germline CDR1 is LNHNV and CDR2 YYDKDF (reference sequence). This CDR3 has 14 amino acids. Between the trimmed V and J ends, which lost 5 bases and 6 bases, there was a span of 13 bases. The CDR3 coding sequence is TGTGCCACCAGCCTTCAGGGTGACGATGAAAAACTGTTTTTT. Its translation is CATSLQGDDEKLFF.

This chain links TRBV7-2 with TRBJ2-7; the match to TRBD1 covers 8 bases. The germline V gene has CDR1 SGHTA and CDR2 FQGNSA. The CDR3 extends over 14 amino acids. Unmatched junction bases numbered 4, after V lost 3 bases and J lost 3 bases. The CDR3 here is CASSFTGTGYEQYF. The CDR3 nucleotides are TGTGCCAGCAGCTTTACCGGGACAGGCTACGAGCAGTACTTC. The full variable domain, with the rest looked up from reference TRBV7-2 and TRBJ2-7, is GAGVSQSPSNKVTEKGKDVELRCDPISGHTALYWYRQSLGQGLEFLIYFQGNSAPDKSGLPSDRFSAERTGGSVSTLTIQRTQQEDSAVYLCASSFTGTGYEQYFGPGTRLTVT.

The chain uses TRBV7-8 and TRBJ2-7; TRBD1 is a possible D gene (5 bases). Germline CDR1 reads SGHVS; CDR2 reads FQNEAQ. Trimming took off 5 bases at V and 3 bases at J, with 14 bases between the two ends. The CDR3 length is 14 residues. The CDR3, as DNA: TGTGCCAGCAGCCAAACCAGGGTCGTCTACGAGCAGTACTTC. This gives the protein CASSQTRVVYEQYF.

This chain uses TRBV6-6 with TRBJ1-6; TRBD1 agrees at 8 bases. The V gene's germline CDR1 is MNHNY and CDR2 SVGAGI (reference sequence). J lost 4 bases, V lost 5 bases, and 13 bases had no gene match. There are 18 residues in the CDR3. The CDR3 is CASSRISTGGRYNSPLHF. The CDR3 region has the DNA TGTGCCAGCAGTCGAATAAGCACAGGGGGTCGGTATAATTCACCCCTCCACTTT.

The chain has TRBV6-2 or TRBV6-3 and TRBJ1-5; 7 nucleotides agree with TRBD1. The trim removed 2 bases at V and 5 bases at J, leaving 6 bases unmatched. The germline gives CDR1 MNHEY, CDR2 SVGEGT. The CDR3 is 15 residues long. Here the CDR3 reads CASSYEGQDYQPQHF. For the CDR3, the DNA is TGTGCCAGCAGTTACGAAGGACAGGACTATCAGCCCCAGCATTTT.

This clone was seen only once. This chain connects TRBV11-3 to TRBJ2-1, with D maybe TRBD1 (5 bases). The germline V and J ends were trimmed by 1 base and 4 bases, with 11 bases remaining between them. This CDR3 has 15 amino acids. Germline V gene sequence: CDR1 SGHNT, CDR2 YENEEA. The CDR3 bases are TGTGCCAGCAGCTTAGTGGGGCAAGGTTACAATGAGCAGTTCTTC. It translates to CASSLVGQGYNEQFF.

This clone appeared a few times. The rearrangement uses TRBV3-1 (or the pseudogene TRBV3-2) and TRBJ1-1; possible D gene TRBD1, 6 bases. The V end lost 0 bases, the J end lost 4 bases, and 21 bases lay between the germline ends. The CDR3 totals 18 residues. The V gene's germline CDR1 is LGHDT and CDR2 YNNKEL (reference sequence). DNA of the CDR3: TGTGCCAGCAGCCAAGATGGGCGGGCGAGGGGGGGCCCCACTGAAGCTTTCTTT. This encodes CASSQDGRARGGPTEAFF.

This clone was observed once. The chain has TRBV29-1 and TRBJ1-2; D not certain. V shed 3 bases and J shed 4 bases, with 12 bases lying between them. The CDR3 extends over 13 amino acids. CDR1 and CDR2 from the germline V gene are SQVTM and ANQGSEA. The DNA for the CDR3 is TGCAGCGTTGAGCGCGAGAGGTCCTATGGCTACACCTTC. As protein: CSVERERSYGYTF.

J is TRBJ2-5 and V is TRBV5-6; a possible D gene is TRBD1 (5 bases). Germline V gene sequence: CDR1 SGHDT, CDR2 YYEEEE. This CDR3 has 14 amino acids. V dropped 0 bases and J dropped 4 bases, with 10 bases sitting between them. The DNA of the CDR3 is TGTGCCAGCAGCTTGGCCACAGGTACAGAGACCCAGTACTTC. Residues: CASSLATGTETQYF.

The sample holds one count of this clone. The V gene is TRBV4-1, the J gene TRBJ2-2; possible D gene TRBD2, 6 bases. This CDR3 has 18 amino acids. Trimming left V 1 base short and J 0 bases short, with 15 bases between. The germline V gene encodes CDR1 MGHRA and CDR2 YSYEKL. The CDR3 here is CASSQALRGNTNTGELFF. The CDR3 DNA follows: TGCGCCAGCAGCCAAGCTTTGCGGGGAAATACGAACACCGGGGAGCTGTTTTTT.

This clone has just one count. The V and J genes are TRBV11-2 and TRBJ2-7; 8 bases align to TRBD1. CDR1 is SGHAT and CDR2 is FQNNGV in the germline V gene. This CDR3 contains 14 residues. Trimming at V came to 4 bases and at J to 7 bases, leaving 9 bases not matched to a gene. The CDR3 DNA reads as TGTGCCAGCAGCTCCAACAGGGGGGCGCAAGAGCAGTACTTC. It translates to CASSSNRGAQEQYF.